Following are 10 T cell receptor beta chains from one sample sequenced in a study of T cell repertoires in cytomegalovirus infection. Their recognized antigens are unknown. In TCRdb, the reads were re-called with MiXCR into one record per CDR3 protein. The table includes about 700,000 distinct CDR3 sequences, roughly 33% detected once. Sample: cultured PBMCs, taken from culture after CMV antigen stimulation. The source is a human donor in good health (CMV status not recorded). Some clones in this sample may be carry-over from other donors' samples.

V usage is TRBV5-1 and J usage is TRBJ2-5, with TRBD2 matching 8 bases. V shed 0 bases and J 5 bases; nucleotides not matched to a gene: 12. Germline assignment: CDR1 SGHRS and CDR2 YFSETQ. This CDR3 has 17 amino acids. CDR3 coding DNA: TGCGCCAGCAGCTTGGCCCTCCCCGGCGGGGGGCAGGAGACCCAGTACTTC. The encoded protein is CASSLALPGGGQETQYF.

This clonotype was counted a few times. The gene calls are TRBV7-6 and TRBJ2-2; TRBD2 matches 9 bases. Per germline, CDR1 SGHVS and CDR2 FNYEAQ. This CDR3 has 17 amino acids. Germline trimming cut 5 bases from V and 5 bases from J; bases unmatched to any gene: 12. The DNA for the CDR3 is TGTGCCAGCAGCCGACTTACTAGCGGGTTGGGGACCGGGGAGCTGTTTTTT. Translated, it gives CASSRLTSGLGTGELFF. Full variable domain (outside the CDR3, taken from reference TRBV7-6 and TRBJ2-2): GAGVSQSPRYKVTKRGQDVALRCDPISGHVSLYWYRQALGQGPEFLTYFNYEAQQDKSGLPNDRFSAERPEGSISTLTIQRTEQRDSAMYRCASSRLTSGLGTGELFFGEGSRLTVL.

The V and J genes are TRBV7-2 and TRBJ2-1; D unclear. The CDR3 runs 14 residues. The V and J ends lost 0 bases and 3 bases respectively, with 6 bases between them. The germline V gene has CDR1 SGHTA and CDR2 FQGNSA. The CDR3 spells CASSLAANYNEQFF. The CDR3 region has the DNA TGTGCCAGCAGCTTAGCGGCCAACTACAATGAGCAGTTCTTC.

This chain uses TRBV7-6 with TRBJ2-7; 8 positions match TRBD1. The CDR3 length is 13 residues. Germline CDR1 SGHVS, CDR2 FNYEAQ. V lost 11 bases to trimming and J lost 0 bases; unmatched junction nucleotides: 6. The CDR3 spells CAVAGGDSYEQYF. The CDR3 bases are TGTGCCGTAGCAGGGGGCGACTCCTACGAGCAGTACTTC.

This chain joins TRBV24-1 and TRBJ2-3; a weak D match, TRBD2 (5 bases). CDR1 and CDR2 (germline): KGHDR, SFDVKD. V dropped 5 bases and J dropped 7 bases, with 15 bases sitting between them. The CDR3 consists of 14 residues. This CDR3 reads CATSVRAGGNTQYF. The CDR3 coding sequence is TGTGCCACCAGTGTCAGAGCCGGAGGAAATACGCAGTATTTT.

This chain uses TRBV12-3 or TRBV12-4 with TRBJ2-5; 8 bases agree with TRBD2. Unmatched junction bases numbered 5, after V lost 6 bases and J lost 2 bases. The CDR3 spans 14 residues. The CDR3 DNA reads TGTGCCAGCAGGAGTAGCGGGGAGCAAGAGACCCAGTACTTC. It yields the protein CASRSSGEQETQYF.

The rearrangement joins TRBV19 to TRBJ2-1, with D perhaps TRBD1 or TRBD2 (6 bases each). This CDR3 has 14 amino acids. V was clipped by 5 bases and J by 8 bases, with 16 bases between them. Germline V gives CDR1 LNHDA, CDR2 SQIVND (reference sequence). The CDR3 is CASSRRGASDEQFF. The CDR3 nucleotides read TGTGCCAGTAGTCGAAGGGGGGCCAGCGATGAGCAGTTCTTC.

This clonotype came up a few times. This chain connects TRBV19 to TRBJ1-2, with a weak D call TRBD1 (5 bases). The V and J ends lost 6 bases and 2 bases respectively, with 16 bases between them. There are 15 residues in the CDR3. CDR1 is LNHDA, CDR2 SQIVND, per germline (reference sequence). The CDR3 DNA sequence: TGTGCCAGTAGGTTAGGGGCCTTGGGGAACTATGGCTACACCTTC. This sequence encodes CASRLGALGNYGYTF.

The chain employs TRBV5-4 and TRBJ1-1; the D is unclear. Germline V gene lookup returns CDR1 SGHNT and CDR2 YYREEE (reference sequence). The V end was cut by 9 bases, the J end by 1 base, with 19 bases between. The CDR3 sequence is 15 residues long. The CDR3 protein is CATKARVTGNTEAFF. In DNA form, the CDR3 reads TGTGCCACAAAAGCACGTGTTACGGGGAACACTGAAGCTTTCTTT. Looking up the rest from reference TRBV5-4 and TRBJ1-1 gives the full variable domain: ETGVTQSPTHLIKTRGQQVTLRCSSQSGHNTVSWYQQALGQGPQFIFQYYREEENGRGNFPPRFSGLQFPNYSSELNVNALELDDSALYLCATKARVTGNTEAFFGQGTRLTVV.

The sample holds a few counts of this clonotype. The V call is TRBV19, the J call TRBJ1-1; D is uncertain. Trimming took off 5 bases at V and 3 bases at J, with 4 bases between the two ends. Germline values: CDR1 LNHDA, CDR2 SQIVND (reference sequence). CDR3 length equals 11 residues. The CDR3 spells CASSPDTEAFF. CDR3 sequence (DNA): TGTGCCAGTAGTCCGGACACTGAAGCTTTCTTT.